This entry is about one T cell receptor (beta chain). Which antigen it targets is not known. The record has no base qualities; no much larger clone is one base away. The CDR3 spans 15 residues, from the cysteine through the phenylalanine. Only CDR3 DNA remains: 45 bases, in frame from the first base. The trim is 6 bases for V and 2 bases for J, with a gap of 20 bases between the germline ends. CDR1 and CDR2 are read off the germline V gene (reference sequence) as DFQATT and SNEGSKA. This sample is drawn from a study of response to subunit inactivated influenza vaccine (dated by TCRdb to 2016 to 2018). Looking at the study overall: The study used deep quantitative T cell receptor repertoire profiling to track responses to a trivalent subunit inactivated influenza vaccine. Results the study describes overall, beyond this receptor: The authors proposed that each seasonal influenza vaccination may bring in only a limited number of new T cells.

Library construction relied on RT-PCR. Sequencing relied on an Illumina HiSeq 2500. The raw public reads went through TCRdb reprocessing: fastp at Q25, MiXCR clone calling, in-frame beta chains kept. Identical CDR3 proteins give one entry, which carries the most common genes and DNA. The table for this sample lists roughly 540,000 distinct CDR3 sequences; under 30% of them were counted only once. The ten largest clones add up to 2.8% of the sample. The same specimen was also included in a second study, on T cells expressing NK-cell markers. The second study also describes: 5'RACE template switching, by which a universal primer site and unique molecular identifiers were added, was used to make TCR beta cDNA libraries. Under 10 donors provided sorted CD3+CD56+NKG2C+, CD3+CD56+NKG2C- and CD3+CD56-NKG2C+ T-cell subsets, whose TCR beta-chain repertoires were profiled. Among the eight sequenced donors, only one was HCMV-seronegative, while the other seven were HCMV-seropositive. To restrict sorting to alphabetaTCR-expressing T cells, an anti-gammadeltaTCR antibody was added in several experiments. In roughly six donors, the dominant CD3+CD56+NKG2C+ clonotypes were among the top 10 CD8+ clonotypes and accounted for roughly 1.0-7.0% of CD8+ T cells. Those dominant clonotypes were again the most abundant among CD3+CD56-NKG2C+ cells in four donors, at roughly 25-60.1%. Whether the expanded NKG2C-expressing T cell clones were specific for HCMV antigens remained unclear. All eight donors whose samples were sequenced were randomly selected healthy volunteers, three of them men and five women. HCMV-specific IgG was detected in serum with a commercial ELISA kit to determine HCMV serostatus. Peripheral blood mononuclear cells were isolated from blood by Ficoll density gradient centrifugation. CD4+ and CD8+ T cells were isolated from PBMC by magnetic immunoseparation with Miltenyi isolation kits. cDNA synthesis was primed from the TCR beta constant segment and was followed by two successive PCR amplification steps. Sequencing of the libraries produced 2 x 150 bp reads on Illumina HiSeq 2000/2500, MiSeq or NextSeq. MIGEC was used to demultiplex reads and group the reads by UMI, and MiTCR was used to assemble and quantify clonotypes. To exclude erroneous sequences, any TCR cDNA sequence not supported by at least two reads was discarded. The tcR package was used for downstream repertoire analysis, with clonotypes matched between fractions based on CDR3 nucleotide sequence plus V segment. VDJmatch was used to annotate antigen specificity against VDJdb, with one amino acid substitution in CDR3 permitted.

The starting material was CD4+ T cells sorted from PBMCs, obtained 11 to 12 days after vaccination. This chain joins TRBV20-1 to TRBJ2-7; the best D guess is TRBD2, with 6 bases matching. The TCR comes from a middle-aged man who received an inactivated influenza vaccine. Donor details come from another sample of the same person, matched by shared clones. Here the CDR3 is given as CSATGWGERPYEQYF. At the DNA level, the sequence is TGCAGTGCCACCGGGTGGGGGGAGAGGCCCTACGAGCAGTACTTC.